Presented here are 5 T cell receptor beta chains from one specimen sequenced in a study of blood T cell repertoires in COVID-19. Assay used: immunoSEQ multiplex PCR; TCRdb lists only in-frame clones, some missing. This sample has approximately 250,000 clones, with about 88% found just once. The source material was peripheral blood. The source of these receptors is a man aged 18-30 years with active or convalescent COVID-19.

The rearrangement uses TRBV4-2 and TRBJ2-1, with a tentative D call TRBD1 (7 bases). With 1 base removed from V and 0 bases from J, the gap between germline ends came to 13 bases. The germline V gene has CDR1 LGHNA and CDR2 YNFKEQ. The length of the CDR3 is 17 residues. The CDR3 region is CASSQAQGGPSYNEQFF. Written as DNA, the CDR3 is TGTGCCAGCAGCCAAGCTCAGGGGGGACCCTCCTACAATGAGCAGTTCTTC.

The chain couples TRBV4-1 to TRBJ1-1; D may be TRBD1 (6 bases). V was trimmed by 3 bases and J by 4 bases, leaving 15 bases between them. Germline V gene data show CDR1 as MGHRA and CDR2 as YSYEKL. CDR3 length equals 15 residues. The CDR3 spells CASSHPGASGTEAFF. The CDR3 DNA sequence: TGCGCCAGCAGCCATCCAGGGGCTTCGGGCACTGAAGCTTTCTTT.

The genes are TRBV6-1 and TRBJ2-3, with D possibly being TRBD2 (5 bases). The ends were cut back, 6 bases at V and 2 bases at J, with 9 bases in the middle. Germline CDR1 is MNHNS and CDR2 is SASEGT. The CDR3 runs 13 residues. The CDR3 here is CASRARDTDTQYF. The CDR3, as DNA: TGTGCCAGCAGGGCCCGGGACACAGATACGCAGTATTTT.

This rearrangement joins TRBV12-3 or TRBV12-4 to TRBJ1-1; TRBD1 is a possible D gene (5 bases). Trimming cost V 5 bases and J 4 bases, with 11 bases left between them. The CDR3 sequence is 13 residues long. The CDR3 sequence: CASSKSGATEAFF. DNA for the CDR3: TGTGCCAGCAGTAAGAGTGGGGCCACTGAAGCTTTCTTT.

V usage is TRBV6-5 and J usage is TRBJ2-7; weak D call: TRBD2 (7 bases). CDR3 length equals 15 residues. V dropped 0 bases and J dropped 2 bases, with 11 bases sitting between them. Looked up from germline, CDR1 is MNHEY and CDR2 is SVGAGI. The CDR3 sequence is CASSYSIGGAYEQYF. The CDR3 DNA reads as TGTGCCAGCAGTTACTCCATAGGGGGGGCCTACGAGCAGTACTTC.